Sequencing of this TCR beta chain was carried out in a study of brain T cells in children with intractable seizures (dated by TCRdb to about 2021). Describing the broader study: A NanoString immunology panel was first used to screen resected brain tissue from nearly 55 pediatric epilepsy surgery cases for immune gene transcripts. Eight of the 12 selected surgery cases also had pre-surgery blood sequenced, which left four cases with brain tissue only. Broader findings and caveats from the paper: Because pre- and post-surgery blood were sequenced to different depths, clones absent from the pre-surgery sample may reflect undersampling. The patients' HCMV serostatus was not known, and viral specificity was inferred solely from CDR3 sequence similarity.

Worth noting for this clone: What antigen it recognizes has not been identified. Qualities for individual bases were not recorded, and no much larger clone is one base off.

Inclusive of the bounding cysteine and phenylalanine, the CDR3 is 16 residues long. Only the CDR3 region is kept as DNA, spanning 48 bases read in frame from base 1. CDR1 is given as SGDLS and CDR2 as YYNGEE, both from the germline V gene. The V end gives up 4 bases and the J end 1 base, leaving 9 bases in the junction not matched to a gene. This specimen's time point label, per the study, means: resected brain tissue, or blood drawn just prior to surgery. The surgery cases with the highest brain T cell transcript signatures were chosen for TCR beta chain sequencing of brain tissue, and also of blood when blood was available. Patients had been treated with at least one anti-epileptic drug before surgery. TCR-sequenced patients were children with drug-resistant epilepsy due to tuberous sclerosis complex, focal cortical dysplasia, Rasmussen encephalitis or hemimegalencephaly. The blood samples were collected right before the epilepsy surgery. Bulk genomic DNA was isolated from unsorted brain tissue and whole blood using the Monarch genomic DNA purification kit.

The immunoSEQ assay was applied to genomic DNA to generate the TCR beta chain sequences. The authors' pipeline ran thus. Any CDR3 sequence that did not begin with the conserved framework cysteine at position 104 was removed by hand. To get clonality, the normalized Shannon's Diversity Index was subtracted from one, giving values from 0 (maximal diversity) to 1 (oligoclonal). Chi-squared comparison-of-proportions tests assessed whether the same CDR3 differed in frequency between samples, such as brain versus blood. Public clonotypes were found by searching immuneACCESS, and the VDJdb browser was used to assess similarity to known antiviral clonotypes. TCRdb provides this immuneACCESS table in a form limited to in-frame rearrangements. Some clones are lacking; in checked studies, under half of them reflect an unresolved V gene, and why the rest are absent is not known. That table furnishes V, J and clone size, whereas the DNA furnished D and trimming. The sample table lists about 80,000 clones, about 90% of them with a count of one. 24% of the sample is held by the ten biggest clonotypes.

The V and J genes are TRBV9 and TRBJ2-3; 7 junctional bases match TRBD2. The receptor was derived from a girl between 2 and 10 years old with Rasmussen encephalitis and intractable seizures. The starting material was peripheral blood, obtained at surgery. CDR3 region: CASSTRLAGGTDTQYF. At the DNA level, the sequence is TGTGCCAGCAGCACGCGCTTGGCGGGGGGCACAGATACGCAGTATTTT.